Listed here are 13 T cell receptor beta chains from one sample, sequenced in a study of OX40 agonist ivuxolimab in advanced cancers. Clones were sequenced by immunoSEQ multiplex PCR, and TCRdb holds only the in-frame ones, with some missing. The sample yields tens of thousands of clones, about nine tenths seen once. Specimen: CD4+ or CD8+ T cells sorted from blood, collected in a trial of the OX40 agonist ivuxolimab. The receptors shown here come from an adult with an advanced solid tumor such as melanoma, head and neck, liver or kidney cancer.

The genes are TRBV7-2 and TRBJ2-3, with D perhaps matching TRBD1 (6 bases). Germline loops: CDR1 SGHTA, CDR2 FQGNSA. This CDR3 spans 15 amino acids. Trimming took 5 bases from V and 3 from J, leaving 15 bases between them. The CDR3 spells CASSPQGRGTDTQYF. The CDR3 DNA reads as TGTGCCAGCAGCCCACAGGGCAGGGGAACAGATACGCAGTATTTT. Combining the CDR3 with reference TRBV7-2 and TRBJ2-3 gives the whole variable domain GAGVSQSPSNKVTEKGKDVELRCDPISGHTALYWYRQSLGQGLEFLIYFQGNSAPDKSGLPSDRFSAERTGGSVSTLTIQRTQQEDSAVYLCASSPQGRGTDTQYFGPGTRLTVL.

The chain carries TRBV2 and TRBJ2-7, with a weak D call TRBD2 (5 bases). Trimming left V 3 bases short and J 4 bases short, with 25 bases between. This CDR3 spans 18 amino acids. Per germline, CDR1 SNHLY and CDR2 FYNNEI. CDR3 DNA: TGTGCCAGCAGTGAGTTCCTAGGCGATGCAGCTAGCTTTTACGAGCAGTACTTC. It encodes CASSEFLGDAASFYEQYF.

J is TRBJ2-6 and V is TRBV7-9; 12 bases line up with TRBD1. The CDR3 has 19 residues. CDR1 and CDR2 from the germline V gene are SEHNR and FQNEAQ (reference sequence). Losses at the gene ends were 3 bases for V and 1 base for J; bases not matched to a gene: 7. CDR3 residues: CASSFRPGQGASGANVLTF. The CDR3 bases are TGTGCCAGCAGCTTTCGACCGGGACAGGGGGCGTCTGGGGCCAACGTCCTGACTTTC.

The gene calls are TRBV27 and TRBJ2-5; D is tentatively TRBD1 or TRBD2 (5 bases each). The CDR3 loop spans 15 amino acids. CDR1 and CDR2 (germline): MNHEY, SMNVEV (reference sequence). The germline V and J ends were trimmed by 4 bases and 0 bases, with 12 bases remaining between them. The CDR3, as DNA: TGTGCCAGCAGTTCCCGGGACCCGTACCAAGAGACCCAGTACTTC. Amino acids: CASSSRDPYQETQYF.

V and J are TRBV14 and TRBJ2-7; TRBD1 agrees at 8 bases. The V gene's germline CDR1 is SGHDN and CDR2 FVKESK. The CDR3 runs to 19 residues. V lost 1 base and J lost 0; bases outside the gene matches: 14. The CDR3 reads CASSQGTGISTFFSYEQYF. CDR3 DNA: TGTGCCAGCAGCCAAGGGACAGGGATTTCGACTTTTTTCTCCTACGAGCAGTACTTC.

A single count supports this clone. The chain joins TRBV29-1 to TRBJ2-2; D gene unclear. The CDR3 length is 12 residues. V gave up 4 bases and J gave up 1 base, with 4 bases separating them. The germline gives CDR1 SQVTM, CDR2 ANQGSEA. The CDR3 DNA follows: TGCAGCGTTGTGGGGAACACCGGGGAGCTGTTTTTT. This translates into CSVVGNTGELFF.

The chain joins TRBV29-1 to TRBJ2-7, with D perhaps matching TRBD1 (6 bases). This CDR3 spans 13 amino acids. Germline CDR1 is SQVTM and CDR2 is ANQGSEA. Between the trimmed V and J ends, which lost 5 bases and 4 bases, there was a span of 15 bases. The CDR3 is CSVSGDRRYEQYF. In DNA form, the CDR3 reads TGCAGCGTTTCTGGAGACAGGCGGTACGAGCAGTACTTC.

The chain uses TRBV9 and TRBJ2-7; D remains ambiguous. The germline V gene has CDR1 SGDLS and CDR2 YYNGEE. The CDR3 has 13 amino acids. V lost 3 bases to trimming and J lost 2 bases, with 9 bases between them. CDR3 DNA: TGTGCCAGCAGCGGGTCCCCCCCCTACGAGCAGTACTTC. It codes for CASSGSPPYEQYF.

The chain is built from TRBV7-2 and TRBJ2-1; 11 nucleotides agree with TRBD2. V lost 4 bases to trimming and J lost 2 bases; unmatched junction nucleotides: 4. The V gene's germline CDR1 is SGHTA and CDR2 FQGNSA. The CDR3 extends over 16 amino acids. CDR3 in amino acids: CASSSLAGGPYNEQFF. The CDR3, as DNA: TGTGCCAGCAGCTCATTAGCGGGAGGGCCCTACAATGAGCAGTTCTTC.

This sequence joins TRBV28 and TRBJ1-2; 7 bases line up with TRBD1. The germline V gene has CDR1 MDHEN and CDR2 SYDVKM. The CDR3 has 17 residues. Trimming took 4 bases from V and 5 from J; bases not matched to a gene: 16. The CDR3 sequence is CASSSGRGGMYDYGYTF. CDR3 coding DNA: TGTGCCAGCAGTTCGGGCAGGGGGGGGATGTACGATTATGGCTACACCTTC.

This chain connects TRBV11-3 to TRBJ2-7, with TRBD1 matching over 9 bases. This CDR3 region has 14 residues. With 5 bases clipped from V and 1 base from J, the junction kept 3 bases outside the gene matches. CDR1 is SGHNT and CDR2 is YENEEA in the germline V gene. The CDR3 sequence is CASSEGTGSYEQYF. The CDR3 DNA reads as TGTGCCAGCAGCGAGGGGACAGGGTCCTACGAGCAGTACTTC.

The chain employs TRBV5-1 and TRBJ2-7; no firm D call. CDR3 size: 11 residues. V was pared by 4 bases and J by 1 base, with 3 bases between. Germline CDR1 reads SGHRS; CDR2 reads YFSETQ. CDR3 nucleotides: TGCGCCAGCAGCGGTTCCTACGAGCAGTACTTC. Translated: CASSGSYEQYF.

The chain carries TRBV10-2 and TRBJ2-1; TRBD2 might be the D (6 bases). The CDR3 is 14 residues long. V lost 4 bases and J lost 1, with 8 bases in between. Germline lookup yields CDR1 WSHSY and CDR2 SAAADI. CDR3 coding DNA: TGCGCCAGCAGTGCACGGGAGTCCTACAATGAGCAGTTCTTC. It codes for CASSARESYNEQFF.